This TCR beta chain appears in the sequencing data of a study of cytomegalovirus exposure and HLA in healthy donors. Findings and caveats of the study: Likely technical artifact: a cluster of highly shared sequence variants.

The J segment lost 11 bases and the V segment lost 6 bases, leaving 6 bases of the junction unmatched. Germline V gene data show CDR1 as SNHLY and CDR2 as FYNNEI. The CDR3 runs to 12 residues. Regarding this clone: No antigen is known for it.

Those who donated were healthy bone marrow donors. This PCR relied on a set of 60 Vbeta primers and 13 Jbeta primers. In the authors' workflow: Later, an analysis found roughly 80 million unique TCR beta chains, and some 10 million of these were shared. The protocol was immunoSEQ multiplex PCR, while the TCRdb copy is restricted to in-frame clones and leaves out a portion. The DNA gave D and trimming, while V, J and clone size come from that table. Of 100,000 to 150,000 clones listed, 75% to 85% were seen once; the top ten hold 3% to 4%. Sequenced: PBMCs. V is TRBV2 and J is TRBJ2-3, with 9 bases identical to TRBD1. This TCR derives from a woman aged 40-49 years in good health and CMV-seronegative. Here the CDR3 reads CASRDDRGMQYF. CDR3 DNA sequence: TGTGCCAGCAGGGACGACAGGGGGATGCAGTATTTT.